The clone carrying this T cell receptor beta chain has more than one count but fewer than ten. Its antigen is not identified. This entry comes from a study of cytomegalovirus exposure and HLA in healthy donors. As for the study in general: There were 85 million or so unique TCRs (from HLA-typed donors) in an early data release.

V gave up 5 bases and J gave up 0 bases, with 8 bases separating them. The germline CDR1 and CDR2 sequences are ENHRY and SYGVKD. CDR3 size: 13 residues. In the PCR, 60 Vbeta and 13 Jbeta primers were used. Produced via immunoSEQ multiplex PCR; TCRdb's table is partial and in-frame only. The table has approximately 220,000 clones, 80% to 85% seen once; the top ten hold roughly 0.7%. Study outcomes and limitations: It was in a later analysis that TCR association rates were seen to vary by HLA locus, highest for DRB1 and lowest for HLA-C. Later on, a genetic analysis was performed. It linked a missense variant in DCLRE1C with V- and J-gene trimming of TCR beta.

The sequence was obtained from a boy aged 2-15 years in good health and CMV-seronegative. The sample was PBMCs. The chain combines TRBV10-3 with TRBJ2-7, with D unresolved. The DNA of the CDR3 is TGTGCCATCAGTAGACAAAGCTCCTACGAGCAGTACTTC. This translates into CAISRQSSYEQYF.